This T cell receptor (beta chain) was documented in a study of shared clonotypes between healthy human individuals. Overall study results and limits: Rarefaction exposed incomplete sorted-subset sequencing despite large depth.

Data came from immunoSEQ multiplex PCR; TCRdb stores just in-frame clones and leaves some out. The top ten hold 0.9% to 1.4% of the sample, which has millions of clones, about 95% seen once. Looked up from germline, CDR1 is MNHNS and CDR2 is SASEGT. The CDR3 length is 14 residues. V lost 7 bases, J lost 8 bases, and 17 bases lay in between. The naive CD8 fraction comprised CD45RO-negative cells positively selected for CCR7 and excluded terminally differentiated effector memory CD45RA+ cells. A note on this clone: As yet, its antigen is unknown.

This chain joins TRBV6-1 and TRBJ2-2; D is unclear. What was sequenced was naive CD8+ T cells sorted from blood. This clonotype originated in a man between 18 and 29 years old in good health. The CDR3 sequence: CASMHTFGRGELFF. The CDR3 nucleotides are TGTGCCAGCATGCACACCTTCGGTAGAGGGGAGCTGTTTTTT.